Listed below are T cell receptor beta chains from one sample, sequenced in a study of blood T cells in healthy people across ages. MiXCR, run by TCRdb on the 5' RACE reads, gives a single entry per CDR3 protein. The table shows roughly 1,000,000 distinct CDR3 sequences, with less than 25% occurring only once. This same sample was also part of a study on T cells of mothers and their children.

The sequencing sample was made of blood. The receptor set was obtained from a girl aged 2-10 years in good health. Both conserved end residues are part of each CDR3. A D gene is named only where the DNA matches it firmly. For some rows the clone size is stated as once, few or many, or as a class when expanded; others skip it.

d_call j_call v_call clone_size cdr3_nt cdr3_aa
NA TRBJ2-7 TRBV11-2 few TGTGCCAGCAGCCAGGCGGCTAGCGATAAGTACGAGCAGTACTTC CASSQAASDKYEQYF
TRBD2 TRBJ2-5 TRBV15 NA TGTGCCACCAGCAGAGATCAGAGCGGGGGGGAGTTGGAGACCCAGTACTTC CATSRDQSGGELETQYF
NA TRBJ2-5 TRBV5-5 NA TGTGCCAGCAGCGTACTGGGTAGGGGGGGTCAAGAGACCCAGTACTTC CASSVLGRGGQETQYF
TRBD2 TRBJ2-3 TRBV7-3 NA TGTGCCAGCAGCTTATCGCGGGGGTCCAGCACAGATACGCAGTATTTT CASSLSRGSSTDTQYF
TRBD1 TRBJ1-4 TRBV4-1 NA TGCGCCAGCAGCCAAGGAGAGGGGGCGCTTGAAAAACTGTTTTTT CASSQGEGALEKLFF
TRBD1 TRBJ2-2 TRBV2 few TGTGCTAGCAACCCGGGACAGGGAACCACCGGGGAGCTGTTTTTT CASNPGQGTTGELFF
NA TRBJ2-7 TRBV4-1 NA TGCGCCAGCAGCCAAGATATCACAGGGTTCCCCCACGAGCAGTACTTC CASSQDITGFPHEQYF
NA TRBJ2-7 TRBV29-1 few TGCAGCGCCGACGGTCTAGGTCCCCCTGGGTCCTCCGAGCAGTACTTC CSADGLGPPGSSEQYF
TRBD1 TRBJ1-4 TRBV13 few TGTGCCAGCAGGACAGGGGAGGGTAATGAAAAACTGTTTTTT CASRTGEGNEKLFF
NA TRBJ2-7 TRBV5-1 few TGCGCCAGCAGCTTGGGGACCCCGGATTACTACGAGCAGTACTTC CASSLGTPDYYEQYF
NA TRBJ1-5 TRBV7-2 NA TGTGCCAGCAGCTTAGTGGTAAAGGGGGGTCAGCCCCAGCATTTT CASSLVVKGGQPQHF
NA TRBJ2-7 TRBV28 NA TGTGCCAGCAGTTCACGGAGAGAGAGCGCCTACGAGCAGTACTTC CASSSRRESAYEQYF
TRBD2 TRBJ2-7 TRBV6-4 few TGTGCCAGCAGTAAACTAGCGGGAGAGGGAGAGCAGTACTTC CASSKLAGEGEQYF
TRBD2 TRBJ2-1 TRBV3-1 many TGTGCCAGCAGCCTAGCGGGAGGGCCAGGCAATGAGCAGTTCTTC CASSLAGGPGNEQFF
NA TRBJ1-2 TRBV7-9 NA TGTGCCAGCAGCCCCCGGACTGTAGCTAACTATGGCTACACCTTC CASSPRTVANYGYTF
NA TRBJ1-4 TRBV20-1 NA TGCAGTGCTAGGGGGTTTTCTAGAGAAAAACTGTTTTTT CSARGFSREKLFF
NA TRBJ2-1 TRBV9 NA TGTGCCAGCAGCGTAGAAGGGAGGAGGACCGTACGGTACAATGAGCAGTTCTTC CASSVEGRRTVRYNEQFF
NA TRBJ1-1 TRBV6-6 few TGTGCCAGCAGTTATGGGTTAGGGGTCAGGAACACTGAAGCTTTCTTT CASSYGLGVRNTEAFF
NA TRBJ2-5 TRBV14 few TGTGTCAGCAGCCAAGATGGGAAAAGGCAAGAGACCCAGTACTTC CVSSQDGKRQETQYF
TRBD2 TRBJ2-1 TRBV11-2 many TGTGCCAGCAGCCGGGGACTAGCGTCAGTCAATGAGCAGTTCTTC CASSRGLASVNEQFF
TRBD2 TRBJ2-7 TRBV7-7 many TGTGCTAGCAGCTCTGGTGGCGGGGGCGAGCAGTACTTC CASSSGGGGEQYF
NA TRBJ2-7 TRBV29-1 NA TGCAGCGTTTTTTCCGACAGGATGGTAAACGAGCAGTACTTC CSVFSDRMVNEQYF
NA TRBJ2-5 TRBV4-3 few TGCGCCAGCAGCCAGGGTTTAGCGGAGACGGGGGAGACCCAGTACTTC CASSQGLAETGETQYF
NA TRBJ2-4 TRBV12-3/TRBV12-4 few TGTGCCAGCAGTTACAGGGTAGCCAAAAACATTCAGTACTTC CASSYRVAKNIQYF
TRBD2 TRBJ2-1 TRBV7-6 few TGTGCCAGCAGCCCTGGGACTAGCGGAAATCACAATGAGCAGTTCTTC CASSPGTSGNHNEQFF
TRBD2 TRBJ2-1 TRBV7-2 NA TGTGCCAGCAGCGCCAGCGGGATCCGCCTCAATGAGCAGTTCTTC CASSASGIRLNEQFF
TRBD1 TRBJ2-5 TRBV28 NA TGTGCCAGCAGTTTTTCCGCGGGACAGGGGATAGAGACCCAGTACTTC CASSFSAGQGIETQYF
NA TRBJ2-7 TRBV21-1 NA TGTGCCAGCAGCCCTAGGGACAACGAGCAGTACTTC CASSPRDNEQYF
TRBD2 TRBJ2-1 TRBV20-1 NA TGCAGTGCTAGAGAAATAGCGGGATCCTACAATGAGCAGTTCTTC CSAREIAGSYNEQFF
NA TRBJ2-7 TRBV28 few TGTGCCACCGCGCCCGGGAGCTCCTACGAGCAGTACTTC CATAPGSSYEQYF
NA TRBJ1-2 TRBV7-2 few TGTGCCAGCAGCGTCGCGGGAGGGGGGACCTATGGCTACACCTTC CASSVAGGGTYGYTF
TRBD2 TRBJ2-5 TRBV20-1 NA TGCAGTGCTAGAGACCTAGCGGGAGCGGAAGAGACCCAGTACTTC CSARDLAGAEETQYF
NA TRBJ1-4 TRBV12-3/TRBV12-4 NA TGTGCCAGCAGTTTAGCGGGCAGGGGTGATACTAATGAAAAACTGTTTTTT CASSLAGRGDTNEKLFF
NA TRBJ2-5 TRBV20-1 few TGCAGTGCTAAGGAGCCCAGGGAGACCCAGTACTTC CSAKEPRETQYF
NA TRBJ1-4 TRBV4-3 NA TGCGCCAGCAGCCAAGACAGGGGTAAAGGTGAAAAACTGTTTTTT CASSQDRGKGEKLFF
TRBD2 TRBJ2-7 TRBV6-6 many TGTGCCAGCAAGGCGACTAGCGGCCCTAACGAGCAGTACTTC CASKATSGPNEQYF
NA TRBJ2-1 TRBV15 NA TGTGCCACCAGCAGAGATATCAGGAATGAGCAGTTCTTC CATSRDIRNEQFF
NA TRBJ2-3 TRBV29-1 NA TGCAGCGTTGTAGGTGTAGACTTTACAGATACGCAGTATTTT CSVVGVDFTDTQYF
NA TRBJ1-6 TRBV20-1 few TGCAGTGCTGGGGACGCGAGCTATAATTCACCCCTCCACTTT CSAGDASYNSPLHF
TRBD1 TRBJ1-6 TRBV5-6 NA TGTGCCAGCAGCTTGTTAAGGGGGACAGGGGAGCGCGGTTCACCCCTCCACTTT CASSLLRGTGERGSPLHF
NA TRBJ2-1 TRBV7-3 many TGTGCCAGCAGCCTCACAGGGCCTAGCTCCTACAATGAGCAGTTCTTC CASSLTGPSSYNEQFF
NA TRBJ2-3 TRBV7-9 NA TGTGCCAGCAGCTTATTTGGGGGAAGCACAGATGCGCAGTATTTT CASSLFGGSTDAQYF
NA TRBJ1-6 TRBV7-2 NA TGTGCCAGCAGCTTCGGGACATATCCAAACGCGCTCCACTTT CASSFGTYPNALHF
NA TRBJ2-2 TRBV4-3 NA TGCGCCAGCAGCCAAGATCAATGGAACACCGGGGAGCTGTTTTTT CASSQDQWNTGELFF
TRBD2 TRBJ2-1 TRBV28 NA TGTGCCAGCAGTCTGACTAGCACGCATGAGCAGTTCTTC CASSLTSTHEQFF
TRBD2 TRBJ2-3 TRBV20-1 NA TGCAGTGCTAGTGGGCTTCGGGGAGCGGGGGACCCAGATACGCAGTATTTT CSASGLRGAGDPDTQYF
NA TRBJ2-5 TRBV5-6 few TGTGCCAGCAGCTTGAAGTATTGGACCCAGTACTTC CASSLKYWTQYF
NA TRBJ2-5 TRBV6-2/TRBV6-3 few TGTGCCAGCAATCCGGGACTGCAGGAAGAGACCCAGTACTTC CASNPGLQEETQYF
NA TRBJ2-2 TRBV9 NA TGTGCCAGCAGCGTATTGCCAGGGGAGCTGTTTTTT CASSVLPGELFF
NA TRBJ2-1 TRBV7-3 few TGTGCCAGCAGCTGGACTGTCGGTAATGAGCAGTTCTTC CASSWTVGNEQFF